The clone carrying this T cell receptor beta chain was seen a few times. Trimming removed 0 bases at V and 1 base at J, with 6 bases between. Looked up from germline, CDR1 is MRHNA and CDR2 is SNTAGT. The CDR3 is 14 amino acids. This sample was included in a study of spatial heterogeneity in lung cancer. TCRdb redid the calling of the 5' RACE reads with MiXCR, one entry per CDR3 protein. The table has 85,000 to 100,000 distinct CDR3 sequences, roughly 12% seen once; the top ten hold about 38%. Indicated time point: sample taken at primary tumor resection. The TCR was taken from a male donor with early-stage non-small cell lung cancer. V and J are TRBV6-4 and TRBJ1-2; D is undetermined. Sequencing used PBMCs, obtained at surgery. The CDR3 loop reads CASSDSPDNYGYTF. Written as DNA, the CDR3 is TGTGCCAGCAGTGACTCCCCGGATAACTATGGCTACACCTTC.